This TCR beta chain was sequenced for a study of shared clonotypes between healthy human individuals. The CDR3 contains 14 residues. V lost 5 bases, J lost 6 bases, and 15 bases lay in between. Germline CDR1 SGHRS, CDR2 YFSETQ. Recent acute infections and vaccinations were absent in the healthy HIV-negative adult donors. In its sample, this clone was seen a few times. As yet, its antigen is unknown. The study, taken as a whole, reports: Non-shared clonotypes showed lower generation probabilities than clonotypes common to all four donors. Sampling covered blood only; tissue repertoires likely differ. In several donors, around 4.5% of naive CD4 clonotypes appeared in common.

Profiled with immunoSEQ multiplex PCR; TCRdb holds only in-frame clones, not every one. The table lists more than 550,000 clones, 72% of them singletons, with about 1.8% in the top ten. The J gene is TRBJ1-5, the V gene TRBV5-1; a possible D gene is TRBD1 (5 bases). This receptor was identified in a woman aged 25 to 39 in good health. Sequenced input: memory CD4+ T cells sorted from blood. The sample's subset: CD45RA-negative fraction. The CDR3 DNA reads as TGCGCCAGCAGTGGCAGGGCGGACGGTCAGCCCCAGCATTTT. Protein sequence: CASSGRADGQPQHF. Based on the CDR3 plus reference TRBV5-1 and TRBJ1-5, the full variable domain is KAGVTQTPRYLIKTRGQQVTLSCSPISGHRSVSWYQQTPGQGLQFLFEYFSETQRNKGNFPGRFSGRQFSNSRSEMNVSTLELGDSALYLCASSGRADGQPQHFGDGTRLSIL.